This T cell receptor beta chain was sequenced for a study of T cell repertoires in cytomegalovirus infection. Study-wide context: Well-studied HLA-B-restricted CMV epitopes were used in the study alongside recently identified HLA-C-restricted ones.

The V segment lost 4 bases and the J segment 0 bases; nucleotides outside the gene matches: 12. Germline V CDR1 and CDR2: SEHNR, FQNEAQ (reference sequence). This CDR3 region has 18 residues. Study results and caveats: Dominating the ex vivo response were TCR beta clonotypes that were CMV-specific and HLA-C-restricted. People with CMV and the relevant HLA were identified by cumulative public TCR beta family frequency.

About this clonotype: Its antigen remains unknown.

TCRdb ran MiXCR on the reads and lists one entry per CDR3 protein. Here the sample spans under 90,000 distinct CDR3 sequences, approximately 46% being singletons. The sequences come from CD8+ T cells from cultured PBMCs, collected from culture after CMV antigen stimulation. This rearrangement joins TRBV7-9 to TRBJ1-3; 7 nucleotides agree with TRBD1. The receptor's source is a human donor in good health (CMV status not recorded). Some clones in this sample may be carry-over from other donors' samples. The CDR3 DNA reads TGTGCCAGCAGCTCATCGGACAGGCTTGAGTTCTCTGGAAACACCATATATTTT. As protein: CASSSSDRLEFSGNTIYF.